These 26 T cell receptor beta chains were all obtained from the same sample, sequenced in a study of spatial heterogeneity in lung cancer. Using its own MiXCR run on the 5' RACE reads, TCRdb lists one record per CDR3 protein. The table includes under 50,000 distinct CDR3 sequences, 5.2% detected once. Stated time point: sample taken at primary tumor resection. Researchers sequenced whole RNA taken from tumor, nontumor lung or frozen PBMC without sorting. This specimen was PBMCs, taken at surgery. The receptors stem from a female donor with early-stage non-small cell lung cancer.

V usage is TRBV20-1 and J usage is TRBJ2-6; a possible D gene is TRBD1 (5 bases). The germline V gene encodes CDR1 DFQATT and CDR2 SNEGSKA (reference sequence). Trimming stripped 6 bases from V and 11 bases from J, with 20 bases between. This CDR3 has 14 residues. The CDR3 sequence: CSALGASKDHVLTF. As DNA, the CDR3 is TGCAGTGCCCTTGGGGCCTCCAAGGACCACGTCCTGACTTTC.

In this sample, this clonotype turned up many times. The chain couples TRBV6-5 to TRBJ1-5; no definite D call. Trimming took off 0 bases at V and 6 bases at J, with 6 bases between the two ends. The CDR3 is 13 amino acids. In germline, CDR1 is MNHEY, CDR2 SVGAGI. CDR3 sequence (DNA): TGTGCCAGCAGTTACTCGAAGAGTCAGCCCCAGCATTTT. Protein product: CASSYSKSQPQHF.

This clonotype was counted many times. J is TRBJ2-2 and V is TRBV7-9, with a tentative D call TRBD1 (6 bases). Trimming removed 1 base at V and 1 base at J, with 7 bases between. Germline V gene lookup returns CDR1 SEHNR and CDR2 FQNEAQ (reference sequence). The CDR3 spans 15 residues. The CDR3 DNA sequence: TGTGCCAGCAGCTTAGAACAGGGGAACACCGGGGAGCTGTTTTTT. The encoded protein is CASSLEQGNTGELFF.

This clonotype was seen repeatedly, ten times or more. This chain connects TRBV29-1 to TRBJ1-2; D remains ambiguous. The CDR3 runs to 10 residues. Germline-derived CDR1 and CDR2 are SQVTM and ANQGSEA. V lost 2 bases to trimming and J lost 12 bases, with 10 bases between them. The CDR3 DNA is TGCAGCGTTGAAAGGCCACCCCACACCTTC. This sequence encodes CSVERPPHTF.

The CDR3: CASSPLSGGTRSSYNEQFF. The DNA for the CDR3 is TGTGCCAGCAGCCCTCTTTCGGGGGGAACGAGGAGCTCCTACAATGAGCAGTTCTTC. The chain has TRBV14 and TRBJ2-1; TRBD2 aligns across 7 bases. The V and J ends lost 4 bases and 0 bases, in that order; junction bases with no gene match: 15. Germline CDR1 is SGHDN and CDR2 is FVKESK. The CDR3 loop spans 19 amino acids.

Ten or more counts support this clonotype. The J gene is TRBJ2-2, the V gene TRBV20-1; the D gene could be TRBD1 or TRBD2 (5 bases each). The CDR3 loop spans 13 amino acids. Germline-derived CDR1 and CDR2 are DFQATT and SNEGSKA (reference sequence). Trimming left V 2 bases short and J 4 bases short, with 8 bases between. CDR3 residues: CSARTGTTGELFF. DNA of the CDR3: TGCAGTGCTAGAACGGGGACCACCGGGGAGCTGTTTTTT.

This clonotype was seen at least ten times. The chain recombines TRBV12-3 or TRBV12-4 with TRBJ1-1, with 9 bases lining up with TRBD1. V was pared by 3 bases and J by 2 bases, with 28 bases of the junction left unmatched. This CDR3 region has 23 residues. For the CDR3, the DNA is TGTGCCAGCAGTTTGACCCCCTACCCTCCCATTCTGACAGGGGGAGAGGGAAACACTGAAGCTTTCTTT. It translates to CASSLTPYPPILTGGEGNTEAFF.

In this sample, this clonotype turned up many times. CDR3 DNA: TGTGCCAGCAGTTTATTGGGACAGGGGCCTTTTAACTATGGCTACACCTTC. Its protein product is CASSLLGQGPFNYGYTF. The V call is TRBV28, the J call TRBJ1-2, with 10 bases identical to TRBD1. This CDR3 region has 17 residues. The J segment lost 1 base and the V segment lost 1 base, leaving 6 bases of the junction unmatched. Germline CDR1 reads MDHEN; CDR2 reads SYDVKM.

In this sample, this clonotype turned up many times. V usage is TRBV7-8 and J usage is TRBJ2-1, with 8 bases that match TRBD2. CDR1 is SGHVS and CDR2 is FQNEAQ in the germline V gene. This CDR3 region has 17 residues. V trimming: 7 bases; J trimming: 7 bases; junction bases outside the gene matches: 18. CDR3 in amino acids: CASTLRRAGGQGNEQFF. The CDR3 DNA follows: TGTGCCAGCACCCTAAGGAGGGCGGGGGGCCAGGGGAATGAGCAGTTCTTC. Looking up the rest from reference TRBV7-8 and TRBJ2-1 gives the full variable domain: GAGVSQSPRYKVAKRGQDVALRCDPISGHVSLFWYQQALGQGPEFLTYFQNEAQLDKSGLPSDRFFAERPEGSVSTLKIQRTQQEDSAVYLCASTLRRAGGQGNEQFFGPGTRLTVL.

This clonotype was counted many times. This sequence joins TRBV28 and TRBJ2-7; D not certain. This CDR3 is 13 amino acids long. The V end lost 5 bases, the J end lost 0 bases, and 8 bases lay between the germline ends. CDR1 MDHEN and CDR2 SYDVKM come from the germline V gene. CDR3 protein: CASSGQNSYEQYF. CDR3 nucleotides: TGTGCCAGCAGTGGGCAGAACTCCTACGAGCAGTACTTC.

This clonotype is medium-sized. This chain uses TRBV4-1 with TRBJ2-5; 9 bases map to TRBD2. Germline values: CDR1 MGHRA, CDR2 YSYEKL. Trimming removed 1 base from V and 6 bases from J; junction bases left unmatched: 6. The CDR3 has 15 residues. The CDR3 loop is CASSQVPSGVQTQYF. DNA of the CDR3: TGCGCCAGCAGCCAAGTACCTAGCGGGGTGCAGACCCAGTACTTC.

This clonotype showed up many times. This chain joins TRBV7-8 and TRBJ2-1, with 9 bases identical to TRBD2. Germline-derived CDR1 and CDR2 are SGHVS and FQNEAQ. Losses at the gene ends were 5 bases for V and 7 bases for J; bases not matched to a gene: 9. This CDR3 has 15 amino acids. CDR3 nucleotides: TGTGCCAGCAGCCCGCGGGGGGGCCTGGGGAATGAGCAGTTCTTC. It yields the protein CASSPRGGLGNEQFF.

This clonotype was counted ten times or more. The chain uses TRBV5-1 and TRBJ2-7; TRBD2 might be the D (6 bases). V lost 7 bases to trimming and J lost 2 bases, with 16 bases between them. Germline V CDR1 and CDR2: SGHRS, YFSETQ. CDR3 length equals 14 residues. The CDR3 sequence is CASAEGAQPYEQYF. The CDR3 DNA follows: TGCGCCAGCGCGGAGGGAGCCCAACCCTACGAGCAGTACTTC.

The table lists this clonotype with many counts. The gene calls are TRBV3-1 and TRBJ2-1; D not certain. The germline gives CDR1 LGHDT, CDR2 YNNKEL (reference sequence). This CDR3 contains 13 residues. Trimming removed 7 bases at V and 0 bases at J, with 7 bases between. The CDR3: CASKRSSYNEQFF. Written as DNA, the CDR3 is TGTGCCAGCAAAAGGAGCTCCTACAATGAGCAGTTCTTC.

This clonotype was counted ten times or more. The chain uses TRBV7-2 and TRBJ2-2; D possibly corresponds to TRBD2 (5 bases). The germline V gene has CDR1 SGHTA and CDR2 FQGNSA. The V end was cut by 0 bases, the J end by 4 bases, with 6 bases between. The CDR3 spans 14 residues. CDR3 coding DNA: TGTGCCAGCAGCTTAGCCGCGGGCACCGGGGAGCTGTTTTTT. Encoded protein: CASSLAAGTGELFF.

The chain recombines TRBV18 with TRBJ1-2; unclear D gene. The CDR3 consists of 12 residues. Germline assignment: CDR1 KGHSH and CDR2 LQKENI. V was cut by 1 base and J by 7 bases, with 7 bases left in between. The CDR3 DNA reads as TGTGCCAGCTCACCACGAGAGGTTGGCTACACCTTC. This encodes CASSPREVGYTF.

This clonotype was counted only a few times. The chain is built from TRBV5-1 and TRBJ1-6, with no clear D. V was pared by 4 bases and J by 7 bases, with 12 bases between. The CDR3 loop spans 14 amino acids. Looked up from germline, CDR1 is SGHRS and CDR2 is YFSETQ. CDR3 in amino acids: CASSEIQPNSPLHF. The CDR3 nucleotides are TGCGCCAGCAGCGAAATACAGCCGAATTCACCCCTCCACTTT.

This clonotype has ten or more counts. The chain couples TRBV6-1 to TRBJ1-2; TRBD1 matches 9 bases. Losses at the gene ends were 1 base for V and 5 bases for J; bases not matched to a gene: 8. The length of the CDR3 is 16 residues. The germline gives CDR1 MNHNS, CDR2 SASEGT. This CDR3 reads CASSEDTGGVLYGYTF. CDR3 sequence (DNA): TGTGCCAGCAGTGAAGATACAGGGGGCGTACTGTATGGCTACACCTTC.

J is TRBJ2-7 and V is TRBV21-1; the D call TRBD2 from the table was never checked on the DNA. TRBV21-1 is flagged as a pseudogene. The CDR3 totals 16 residues. CDR3 sequence reads: CASSHPGGPTYYEQYF. The CDR3 DNA reads TGTGCCAGCAGCCACCCGGGGGGCCCAACTTACTACGAGCAGTACTTC.

This chain links TRBV7-3 with TRBJ2-2, with TRBD1 matching 8 bases. The V and J ends lost 5 bases and 4 bases, in that order; junction bases with no gene match: 9. The CDR3 is 16 amino acids. Germline V gene data show CDR1 as SGHTA and CDR2 as FQGTGA. In nucleotides, the CDR3 is TGTGCCAGCAGCCCTCACCAGGGGGCGCTCACCGGGGAGCTGTTTTTT. This sequence encodes CASSPHQGALTGELFF.

Concerning this clonotype itself: A much larger clone lies one base from this, so it may be a read error. The missing conserved phenylalanine or tryptophan at the end of this CDR3 makes a read error likely. V usage is TRBV7-8 and J usage is TRBJ2-3; weak D call: TRBD2 (5 bases). V was shortened by 1 base and J by 0 bases, with 8 bases between the two germline ends. The CDR3 spans 15 residues. Germline loops: CDR1 SGHVS, CDR2 FQNEAQ. CDR3 coding DNA: TGTGCCAGCAGCTTAGGGGGAGCTAGCACAGATACGCAGTATTAT. Its protein is CASSLGGASTDTQYY.

At least ten counts were recorded for this clonotype. V usage is TRBV28 and J usage is TRBJ2-7, with D unclear. V was clipped by 6 bases and J by 3 bases, with 6 bases between them. CDR3 length: 11 residues. CDR1 MDHEN and CDR2 SYDVKM come from the germline V gene. CDR3 DNA: TGTGCCAGCAGGGAACGCTACGAGCAGTACTTC. Translated, it gives CASRERYEQYF.

This clonotype has ten or more counts. This chain joins TRBV10-3 and TRBJ1-2; TRBD1 is a possible D gene (5 bases). The CDR3 spans 13 residues. V lost 6 bases and J 8 bases, leaving 16 bases between the germline ends. The germline CDR1 and CDR2 sequences are ENHRY and SYGVKD. The CDR3 region has the DNA TGTGCCATCAGGGGGAGGGCCGGGGACGGCTACACCTTC. Amino acid sequence: CAIRGRAGDGYTF.

This clonotype was recorded a few times. This chain connects TRBV5-8 to TRBJ1-1; D unresolved. The CDR3 has 13 residues. V was shortened by 0 bases and J by 1 base, with 4 bases between the two germline ends. Germline V CDR1 and CDR2: SGHTS, YDEGEE. As DNA, the CDR3 is TGTGCCAGCAGCTTGGCCGCGAACACTGAAGCTTTCTTT. Amino acid sequence: CASSLAANTEAFF.

The chain recombines TRBV24-1 with TRBJ2-3, with TRBD2 as a possible D gene (5 bases). CDR1 is KGHDR, CDR2 SFDVKD, per germline. This CDR3 spans 14 amino acids. The V end lost 4 bases, the J end lost 7 bases, and 14 bases lay between the germline ends. The CDR3 DNA sequence: TGTGCCACCAGTGACCTACCCGGACTCAATACGCAGTATTTT. This encodes CATSDLPGLNTQYF.

This clonotype was counted between two and nine times. The chain uses TRBV4-1 and TRBJ2-2, with 12 bases lining up with TRBD2. This CDR3 is built from 20 residues. CDR1 is MGHRA, CDR2 YSYEKL, per germline. Unmatched junction bases numbered 11, after V lost 2 bases and J lost 1 base. The CDR3 sequence is CASSQLGLAGGPKNTGELFF. For the CDR3, the DNA is TGCGCCAGCAGCCAACTGGGGCTAGCGGGGGGGCCGAAGAACACCGGGGAGCTGTTTTTT.